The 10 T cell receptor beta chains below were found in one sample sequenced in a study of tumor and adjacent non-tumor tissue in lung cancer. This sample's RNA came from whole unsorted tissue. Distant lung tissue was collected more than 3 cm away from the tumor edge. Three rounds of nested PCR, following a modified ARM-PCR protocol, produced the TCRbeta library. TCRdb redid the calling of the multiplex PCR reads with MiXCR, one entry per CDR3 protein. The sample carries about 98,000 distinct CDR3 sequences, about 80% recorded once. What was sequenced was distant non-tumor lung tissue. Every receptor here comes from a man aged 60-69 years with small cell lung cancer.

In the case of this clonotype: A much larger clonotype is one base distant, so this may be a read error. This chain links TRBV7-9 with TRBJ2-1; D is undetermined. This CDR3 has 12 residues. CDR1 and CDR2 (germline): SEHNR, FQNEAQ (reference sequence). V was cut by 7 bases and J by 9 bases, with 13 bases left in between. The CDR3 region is CASNSSHGEQFF. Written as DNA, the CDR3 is TGTGCCAGCAACTCCTCTCACGGTGAGCAGTTCTTC.

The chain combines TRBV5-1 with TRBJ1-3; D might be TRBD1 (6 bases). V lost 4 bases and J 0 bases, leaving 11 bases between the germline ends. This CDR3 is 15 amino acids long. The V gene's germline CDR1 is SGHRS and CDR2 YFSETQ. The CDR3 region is CASSPGDTSGNTIYF. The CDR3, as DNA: TGCGCCAGCAGCCCAGGGGACACCTCTGGAAACACCATATATTTT.

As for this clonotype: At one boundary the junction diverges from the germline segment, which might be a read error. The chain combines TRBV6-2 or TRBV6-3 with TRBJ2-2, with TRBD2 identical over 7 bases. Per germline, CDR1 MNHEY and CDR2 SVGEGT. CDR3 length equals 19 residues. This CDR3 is CVSSYPYPRVAGGTGELFF. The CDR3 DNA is TGTGTCAGCAGTTACCCGTACCCCCGGGTAGCGGGCGGCACCGGGGAGCTGTTTTTT.

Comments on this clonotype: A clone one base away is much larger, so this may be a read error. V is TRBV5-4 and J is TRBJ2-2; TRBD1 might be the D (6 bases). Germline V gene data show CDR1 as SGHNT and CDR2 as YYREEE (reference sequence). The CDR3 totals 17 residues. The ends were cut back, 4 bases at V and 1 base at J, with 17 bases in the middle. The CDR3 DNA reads TGTGCCAGCAGCGCCGAGGGGGTGGGCAGGAACACCGGGGAGCTGTTTTTT. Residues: CASSAEGVGRNTGELFF. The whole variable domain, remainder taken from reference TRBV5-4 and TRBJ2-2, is ETGVTQSPTHLIKTRGQQVTLRCSSQSGHNTVSWYQQALGQGPQFIFQYYREEENGRGNFPPRFSGLQFPNYSSELNVNALELDDSALYLCASSAEGVGRNTGELFFGEGSRLTVL.

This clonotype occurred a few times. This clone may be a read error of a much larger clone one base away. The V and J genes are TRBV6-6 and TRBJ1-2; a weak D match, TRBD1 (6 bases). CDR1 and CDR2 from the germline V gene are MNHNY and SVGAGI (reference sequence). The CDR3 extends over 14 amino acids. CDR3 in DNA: TGTACCAGCAGTTACAGGACAGTCAACTATGGCTACACCTTC. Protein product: CTSSYRTVNYGYTF.

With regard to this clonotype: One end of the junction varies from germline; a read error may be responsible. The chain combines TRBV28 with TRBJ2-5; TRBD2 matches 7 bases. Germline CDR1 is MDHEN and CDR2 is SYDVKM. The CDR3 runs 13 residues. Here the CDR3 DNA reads TGTACCAGCAGTTTGGGGAGGGAAGAGACCCAGTACTTC. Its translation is CTSSLGREETQYF. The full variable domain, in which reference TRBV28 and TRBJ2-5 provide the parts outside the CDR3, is DVKVTQSSRYLVKRTGEKVFLECVQDMDHENMFWYRQDPGLGLRLIYFSYDVKMKEKGDIPEGYSVSREKKERFSLILESASTNQTSMYLCTSSLGREETQYFGPGTRLLVL.

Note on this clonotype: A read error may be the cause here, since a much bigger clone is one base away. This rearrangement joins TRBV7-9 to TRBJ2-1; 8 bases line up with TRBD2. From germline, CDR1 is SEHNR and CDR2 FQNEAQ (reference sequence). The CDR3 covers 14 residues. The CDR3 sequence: CASSRGGTYSEQFF. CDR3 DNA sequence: TGTGCCAGCAGCCGGGGGGGAACCTACAGTGAGCAGTTCTTC. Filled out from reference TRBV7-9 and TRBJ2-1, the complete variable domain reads DTGVSQNPRHKITKRGQNVTFRCDPISEHNRLYWYRQTLGQGPEFLTYFQNEAQLEKSRLLSDRFSAERPKGSFSTLEIQRTEQGDSAMYLCASSRGGTYSEQFFGPGTRLTVL.

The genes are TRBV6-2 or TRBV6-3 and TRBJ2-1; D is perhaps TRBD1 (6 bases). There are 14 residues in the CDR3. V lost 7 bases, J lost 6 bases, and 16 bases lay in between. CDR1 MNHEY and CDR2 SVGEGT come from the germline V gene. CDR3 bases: TGTGCCAGCACCCACCGGACAGCCCGCAATGAGCAGTTCTTC. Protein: CASTHRTARNEQFF.

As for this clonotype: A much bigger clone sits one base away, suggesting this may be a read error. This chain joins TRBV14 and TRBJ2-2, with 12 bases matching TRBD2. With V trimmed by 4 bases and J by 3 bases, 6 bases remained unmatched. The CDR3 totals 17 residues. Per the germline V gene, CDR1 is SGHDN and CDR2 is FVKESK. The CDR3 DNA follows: TGTGCCAGCAGCCGGTTTCGACTAGCGGGAGACACCGGGGAGCTGTTTTTT. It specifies CASSRFRLAGDTGELFF.

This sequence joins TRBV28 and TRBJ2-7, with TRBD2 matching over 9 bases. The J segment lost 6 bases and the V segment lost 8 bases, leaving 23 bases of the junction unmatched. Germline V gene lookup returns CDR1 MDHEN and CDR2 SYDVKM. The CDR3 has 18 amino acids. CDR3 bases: TGTGCCAGCTTAAGCGGGGGGTTGACTAGCAGGGTGGGCTGCGAGCAGTACTTC. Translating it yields CASLSGGLTSRVGCEQYF.